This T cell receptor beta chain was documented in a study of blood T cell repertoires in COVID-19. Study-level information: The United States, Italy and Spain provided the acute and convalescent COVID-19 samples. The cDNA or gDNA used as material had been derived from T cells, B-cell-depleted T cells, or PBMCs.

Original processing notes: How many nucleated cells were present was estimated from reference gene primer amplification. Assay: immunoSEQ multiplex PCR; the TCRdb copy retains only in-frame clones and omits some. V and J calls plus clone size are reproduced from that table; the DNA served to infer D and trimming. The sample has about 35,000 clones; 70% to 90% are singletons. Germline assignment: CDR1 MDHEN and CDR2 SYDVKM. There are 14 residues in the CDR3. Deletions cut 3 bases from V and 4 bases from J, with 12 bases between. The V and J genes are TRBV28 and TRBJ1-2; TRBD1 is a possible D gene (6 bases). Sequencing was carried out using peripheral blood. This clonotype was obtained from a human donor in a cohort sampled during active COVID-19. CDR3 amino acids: CASSFQGFGYGYTF. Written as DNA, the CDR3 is TGTGCCAGCAGTTTTCAGGGGTTCGGCTATGGCTACACCTTC.